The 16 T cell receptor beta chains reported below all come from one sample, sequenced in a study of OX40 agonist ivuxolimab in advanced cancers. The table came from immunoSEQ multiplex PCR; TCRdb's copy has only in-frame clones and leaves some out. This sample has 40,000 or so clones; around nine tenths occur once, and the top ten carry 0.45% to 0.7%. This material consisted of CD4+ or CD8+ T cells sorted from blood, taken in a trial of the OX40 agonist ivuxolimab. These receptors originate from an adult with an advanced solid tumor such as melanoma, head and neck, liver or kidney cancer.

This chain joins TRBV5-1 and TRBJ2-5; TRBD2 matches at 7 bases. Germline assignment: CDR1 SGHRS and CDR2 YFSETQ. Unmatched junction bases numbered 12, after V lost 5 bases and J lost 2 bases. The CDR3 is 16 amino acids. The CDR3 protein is CASSSALVGGQETQYF. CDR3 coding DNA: TGCGCCAGCAGTTCTGCCCTAGTGGGGGGGCAAGAGACCCAGTACTTC.

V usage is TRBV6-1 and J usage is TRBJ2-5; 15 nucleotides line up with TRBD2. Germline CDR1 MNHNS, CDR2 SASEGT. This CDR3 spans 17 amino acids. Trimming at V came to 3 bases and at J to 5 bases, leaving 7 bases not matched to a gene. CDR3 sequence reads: CASSDGTSGGSGETQYF. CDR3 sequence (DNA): TGTGCCAGCAGTGACGGGACTAGCGGGGGGTCCGGGGAGACCCAGTACTTC.

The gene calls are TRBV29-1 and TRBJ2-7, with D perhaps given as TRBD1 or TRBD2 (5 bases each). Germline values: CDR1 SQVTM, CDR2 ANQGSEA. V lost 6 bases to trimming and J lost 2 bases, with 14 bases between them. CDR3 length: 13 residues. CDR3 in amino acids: CSVSGTSTYEQYF. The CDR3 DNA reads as TGCAGCGTATCCGGGACGTCGACCTACGAGCAGTACTTC.

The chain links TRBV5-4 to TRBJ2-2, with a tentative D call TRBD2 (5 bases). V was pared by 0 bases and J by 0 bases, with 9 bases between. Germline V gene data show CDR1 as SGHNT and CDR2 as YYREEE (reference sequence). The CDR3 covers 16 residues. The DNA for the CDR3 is TGTGCCAGCAGCTTGGTCGGCGGGTCGAACACCGGGGAGCTGTTTTTT. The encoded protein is CASSLVGGSNTGELFF.

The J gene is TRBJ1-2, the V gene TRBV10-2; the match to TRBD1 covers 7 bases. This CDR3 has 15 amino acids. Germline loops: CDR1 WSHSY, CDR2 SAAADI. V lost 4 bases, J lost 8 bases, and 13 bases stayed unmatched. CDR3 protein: CASSGKGARSEGYTF. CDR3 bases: TGCGCCAGCAGTGGTAAGGGGGCGCGATCGGAAGGCTACACCTTC.

CDR3 amino acids: CASSDIYSNTEAFF. The CDR3 DNA reads TGCGCCAGCAGTGACATCTACTCGAACACTGAAGCTTTCTTT. This chain joins TRBV10-2 and TRBJ1-1, with no clear D. Looked up from germline, CDR1 is WSHSY and CDR2 is SAAADI. The V and J ends lost 3 bases and 1 base respectively, with 9 bases between them. This CDR3 region has 14 residues.

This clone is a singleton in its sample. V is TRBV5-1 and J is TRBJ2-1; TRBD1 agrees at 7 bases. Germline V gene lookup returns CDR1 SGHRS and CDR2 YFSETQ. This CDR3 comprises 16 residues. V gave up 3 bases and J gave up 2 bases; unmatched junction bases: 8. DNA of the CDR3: TGCGCCAGCAGCTGGAACCTCGGGACAGCCTACAATGAGCAGTTCTTC. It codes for CASSWNLGTAYNEQFF.

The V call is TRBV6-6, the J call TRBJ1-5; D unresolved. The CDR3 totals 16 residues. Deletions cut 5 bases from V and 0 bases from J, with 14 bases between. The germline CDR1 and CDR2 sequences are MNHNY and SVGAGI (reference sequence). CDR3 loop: CASSRGGWVSNQPQHF. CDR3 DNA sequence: TGTGCCAGCAGTCGAGGAGGTTGGGTTAGCAATCAGCCCCAGCATTTT.

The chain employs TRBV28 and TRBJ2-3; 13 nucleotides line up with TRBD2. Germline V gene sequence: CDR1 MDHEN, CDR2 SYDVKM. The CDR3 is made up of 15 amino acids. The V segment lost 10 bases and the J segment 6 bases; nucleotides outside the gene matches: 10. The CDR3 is CATSTSGGARDTQYF. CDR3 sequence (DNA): TGTGCCACCTCCACTAGCGGGGGGGCCCGGGATACGCAGTATTTT.

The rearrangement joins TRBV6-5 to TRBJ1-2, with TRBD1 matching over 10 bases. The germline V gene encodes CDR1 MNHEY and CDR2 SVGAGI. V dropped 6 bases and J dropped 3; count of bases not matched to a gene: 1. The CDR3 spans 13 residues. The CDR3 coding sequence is TGTGCCAGCAGGGGGACAGGGGACTATGGCTACACCTTC. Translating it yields CASRGTGDYGYTF.

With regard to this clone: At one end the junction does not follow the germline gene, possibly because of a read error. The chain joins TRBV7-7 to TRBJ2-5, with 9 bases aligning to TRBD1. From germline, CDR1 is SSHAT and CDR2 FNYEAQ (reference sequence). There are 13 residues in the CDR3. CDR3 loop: CASSSGQGGTQYF. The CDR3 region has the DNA TGTGCTAGCAGCTCGGGACAGGGTGGGACCCAGTACTTC.

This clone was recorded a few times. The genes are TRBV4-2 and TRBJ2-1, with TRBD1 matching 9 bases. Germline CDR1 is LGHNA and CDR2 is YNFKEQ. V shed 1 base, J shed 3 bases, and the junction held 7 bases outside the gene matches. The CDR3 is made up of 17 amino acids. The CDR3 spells CASSQVSETGGYNEQFF. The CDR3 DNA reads TGTGCCAGCAGCCAAGTTTCCGAGACAGGGGGCTACAATGAGCAGTTCTTC.

The CDR3 loop reads CASSLDLHTEAFF. CDR3 nucleotide sequence: TGTGCCAGCAGCCTGGACCTTCACACTGAAGCTTTCTTT. The J gene is TRBJ1-1, the V gene TRBV5-5; no reliable D call. From germline, CDR1 is SGHKS and CDR2 YYEKEE (reference sequence). V was clipped by 4 bases and J by 3 bases, with 10 bases between them. CDR3 length equals 13 residues.

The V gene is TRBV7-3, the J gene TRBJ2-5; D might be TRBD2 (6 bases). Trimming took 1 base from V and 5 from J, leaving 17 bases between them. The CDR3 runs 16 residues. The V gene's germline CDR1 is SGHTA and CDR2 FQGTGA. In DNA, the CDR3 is TGTGCCAGCAGCTTAAACGGTGGGGGGTTGGAGGAGACCCAGTACTTC. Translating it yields CASSLNGGGLEETQYF.

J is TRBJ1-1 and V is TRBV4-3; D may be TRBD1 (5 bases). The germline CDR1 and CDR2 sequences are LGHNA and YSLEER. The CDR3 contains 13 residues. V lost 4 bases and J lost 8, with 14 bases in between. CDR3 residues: CASSLLGADEAFF. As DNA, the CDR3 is TGCGCCAGCAGCCTCCTCGGGGCCGACGAAGCTTTCTTT.

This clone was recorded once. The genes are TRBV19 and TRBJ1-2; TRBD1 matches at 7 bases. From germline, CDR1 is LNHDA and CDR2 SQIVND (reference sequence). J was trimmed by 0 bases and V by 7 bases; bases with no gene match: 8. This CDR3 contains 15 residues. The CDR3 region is CASKVGGGTNYGYTF. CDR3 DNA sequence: TGTGCCAGTAAGGTAGGGGGCGGCACTAACTATGGCTACACCTTC.